This T cell receptor beta chain was identified in a study of blood T cell repertoires in COVID-19. Study overall: The United States, Italy and Spain were the sources of the acute and convalescent COVID-19 samples. PBMCs, B-cell-depleted T cells, or T cells were the source of the cDNA or gDNA that made up the material.

In the original analysis: Reference gene primers were amplified, and this amplification served to estimate nucleated cell counts. Profiling relied on immunoSEQ multiplex PCR, and the TCRdb table lists in-frame clones only, not all of them. The V and J calls and clone size are taken from that table; D and trimming were inferred from the DNA. The table lists about 40,000 clones, approximately 90% of them singletons. The CDR3 has 14 amino acids. Trimming left V 4 bases short and J 2 bases short, with 9 bases between. Germline V gene sequence: CDR1 LNHDA, CDR2 SQIVND (reference sequence). The V call is TRBV19, the J call TRBJ2-1; D perhaps matches TRBD1 (6 bases). This sequence originates from a man aged 50 to 59 in a cohort sampled during active COVID-19. Material: peripheral blood. The CDR3 DNA reads TGTGCCAGTAGTACAGACAGGACCTACAATGAGCAGTTCTTC. Encoded protein: CASSTDRTYNEQFF.